The clone carrying this TCR beta chain was counted a single time. PCR amplification relied on 60 Vbeta primers (plus 13 Jbeta primers). TCRdb keeps only in-frame clones here, not all; method: immunoSEQ multiplex PCR. The sample consists of roughly 99,000 clones, roughly three quarters of them appearing once. The CDR3 length is 18 residues. Germline CDR1 and CDR2: SNHLY and FYNNEI. The V gene end was trimmed by 6 bases and the J gene end by 3 bases; junction bases not matched to a gene: 13. The record originates from a study of cytomegalovirus exposure and HLA in healthy donors. Material: PBMCs. This chain links TRBV2 with TRBJ2-5; 13 positions agree with TRBD2. This receptor was identified in a male donor in good health and CMV-seropositive. CDR3: CASRDWLRTSGGEETQYF. CDR3 coding DNA: TGTGCCAGCAGGGATTGGCTTAGAACTAGCGGGGGGGAAGAGACCCAGTACTTC.